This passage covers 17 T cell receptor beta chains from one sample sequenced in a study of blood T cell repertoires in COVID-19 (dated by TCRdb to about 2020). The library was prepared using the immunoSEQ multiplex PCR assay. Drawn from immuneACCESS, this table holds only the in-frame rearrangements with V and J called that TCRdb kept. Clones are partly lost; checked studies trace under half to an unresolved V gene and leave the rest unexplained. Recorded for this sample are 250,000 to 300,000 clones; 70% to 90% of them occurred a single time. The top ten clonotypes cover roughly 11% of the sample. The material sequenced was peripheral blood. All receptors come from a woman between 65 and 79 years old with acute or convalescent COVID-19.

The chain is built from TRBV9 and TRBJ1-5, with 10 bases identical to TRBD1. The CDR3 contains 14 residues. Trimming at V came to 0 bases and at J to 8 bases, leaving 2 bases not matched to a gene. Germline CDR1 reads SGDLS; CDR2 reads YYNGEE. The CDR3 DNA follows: TGTGCCAGCAGCGTAGGTGGGACAGGGGAGCCCCAGCATTTT. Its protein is CASSVGGTGEPQHF.

The CDR3 sequence: CAWRANSGKLFF. CDR3 coding DNA: TGTGCCTGGAGGGCTAACAGTGGAAAACTGTTTTTT. The chain employs TRBV30 and TRBJ1-4; no clear D. The germline V gene encodes CDR1 GTSNPN and CDR2 SVGIG (reference sequence). V was cut by 3 bases and J by 10 bases, with 12 bases left in between. This CDR3 is built from 12 residues.

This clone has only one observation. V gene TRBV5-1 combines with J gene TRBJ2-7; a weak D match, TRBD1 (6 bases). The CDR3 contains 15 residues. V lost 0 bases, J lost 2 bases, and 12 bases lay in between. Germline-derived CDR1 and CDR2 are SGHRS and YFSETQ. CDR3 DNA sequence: TGCGCCAGCAGCTTGGGGGGGCACGGGGCCTACGAGCAGTACTTC. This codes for CASSLGGHGAYEQYF. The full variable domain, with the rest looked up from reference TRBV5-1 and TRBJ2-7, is KAGVTQTPRYLIKTRGQQVTLSCSPISGHRSVSWYQQTPGQGLQFLFEYFSETQRNKGNFPGRFSGRQFSNSRSEMNVSTLELGDSALYLCASSLGGHGAYEQYFGPGTRLTVT.

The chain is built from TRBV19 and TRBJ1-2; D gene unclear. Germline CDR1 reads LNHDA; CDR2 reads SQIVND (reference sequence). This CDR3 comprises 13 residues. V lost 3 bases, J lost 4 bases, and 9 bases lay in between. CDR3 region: CASSIRRSYGYTF. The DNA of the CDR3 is TGTGCCAGTAGTATCCGGAGAAGCTATGGCTACACCTTC.

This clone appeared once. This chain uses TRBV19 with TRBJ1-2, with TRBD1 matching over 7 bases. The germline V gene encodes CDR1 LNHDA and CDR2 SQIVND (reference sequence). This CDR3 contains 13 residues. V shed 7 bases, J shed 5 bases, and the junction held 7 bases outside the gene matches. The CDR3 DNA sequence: TGTGCCAGTATGGGGGGACAGAGATATGGCTACACCTTC. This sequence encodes CASMGGQRYGYTF.

CDR3 sequence: CASSLGRGQDNEQFF. As DNA, the CDR3 is TGTGCCAGCAGCTTAGGCAGGGGACAAGACAATGAGCAGTTCTTC. The chain recombines TRBV7-9 with TRBJ2-1; tentatively, D is TRBD1 (6 bases). The CDR3 loop spans 15 amino acids. Germline CDR1 SEHNR, CDR2 FQNEAQ (reference sequence). V lost 1 base, J lost 5 bases, and 12 bases lay in between.

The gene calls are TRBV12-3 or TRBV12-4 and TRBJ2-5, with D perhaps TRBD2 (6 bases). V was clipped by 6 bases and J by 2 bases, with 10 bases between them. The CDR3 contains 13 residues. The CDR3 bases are TGTGCCAGCAGCACAAGCGGGCAAGAGACCCAGTACTTC. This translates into CASSTSGQETQYF.

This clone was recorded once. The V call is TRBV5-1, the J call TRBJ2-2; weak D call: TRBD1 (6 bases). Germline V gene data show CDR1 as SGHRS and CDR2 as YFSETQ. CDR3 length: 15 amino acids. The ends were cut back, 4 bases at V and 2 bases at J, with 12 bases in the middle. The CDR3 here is CASSHSGHNTGELFF. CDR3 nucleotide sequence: TGCGCCAGCAGCCATTCGGGACACAACACCGGGGAGCTGTTTTTT.

The CDR3 sequence: CASSPLPGGSTDTQYF. DNA for the CDR3: TGTGCCAGCAGCCCCCTGCCGGGGGGGAGCACAGATACGCAGTATTTT. The V and J genes are TRBV3-1 (or the pseudogene TRBV3-2) and TRBJ2-3; the match to TRBD2 covers 8 bases. After removal of 4 bases from V and 0 bases from J, the junction contained 6 bases not matched to a gene. The germline gives CDR1 LGHDT, CDR2 YNNKEL (reference sequence). The CDR3 is 16 amino acids.

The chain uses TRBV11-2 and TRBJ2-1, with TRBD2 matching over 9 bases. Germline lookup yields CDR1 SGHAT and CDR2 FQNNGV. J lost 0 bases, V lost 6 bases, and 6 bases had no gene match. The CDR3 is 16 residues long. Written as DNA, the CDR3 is TGTGCCAGCAGGAGGGCGGGGGGGCCCTCCTACAATGAGCAGTTCTTC. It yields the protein CASRRAGGPSYNEQFF. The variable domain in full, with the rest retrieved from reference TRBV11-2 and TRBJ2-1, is EAGVAQSPRYKIIEKRQSVAFWCNPISGHATLYWYQQILGQGPKLLIQFQNNGVVDDSQLPKDRFSAERLKGVDSTLKIQPAKLEDSAVYLCASRRAGGPSYNEQFFGPGTRLTVL.

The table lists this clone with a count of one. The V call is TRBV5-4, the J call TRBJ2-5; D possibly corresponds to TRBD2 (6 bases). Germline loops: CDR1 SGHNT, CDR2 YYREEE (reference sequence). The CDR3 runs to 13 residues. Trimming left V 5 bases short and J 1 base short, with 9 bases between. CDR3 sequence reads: CASSPGGQETQYF. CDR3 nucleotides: TGTGCCAGCAGTCCCGGGGGCCAAGAGACCCAGTACTTC.

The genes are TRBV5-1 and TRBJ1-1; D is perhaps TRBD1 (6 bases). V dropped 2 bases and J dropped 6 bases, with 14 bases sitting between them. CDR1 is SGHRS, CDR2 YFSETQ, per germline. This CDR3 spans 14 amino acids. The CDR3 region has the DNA TGCGCCAGCAGCTTACAGGGTCAATCCGCTGAAGCTTTCTTT. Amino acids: CASSLQGQSAEAFF.

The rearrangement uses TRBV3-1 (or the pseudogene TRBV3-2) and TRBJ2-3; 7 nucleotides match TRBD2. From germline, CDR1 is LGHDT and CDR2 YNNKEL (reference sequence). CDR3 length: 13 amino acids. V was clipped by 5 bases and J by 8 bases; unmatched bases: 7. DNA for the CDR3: TGTGCCAGCAGCGAGCGGGGCGCAAGTACGCAGTATTTT. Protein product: CASSERGASTQYF.

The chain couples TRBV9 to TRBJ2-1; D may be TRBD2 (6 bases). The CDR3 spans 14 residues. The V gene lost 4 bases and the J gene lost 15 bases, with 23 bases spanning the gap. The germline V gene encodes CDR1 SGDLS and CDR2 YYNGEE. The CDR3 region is CASSPGRGGLVRFF. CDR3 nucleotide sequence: TGTGCCAGCAGCCCCGGGCGGGGTGGGCTTGTGAGGTTCTTC.

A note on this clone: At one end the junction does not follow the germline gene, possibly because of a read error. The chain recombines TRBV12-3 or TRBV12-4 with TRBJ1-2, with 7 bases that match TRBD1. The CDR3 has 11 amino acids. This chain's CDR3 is CASSPIGQAGF. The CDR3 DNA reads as TGTGCCAGCAGTCCTATCGGACAGGCCGGCTTC.

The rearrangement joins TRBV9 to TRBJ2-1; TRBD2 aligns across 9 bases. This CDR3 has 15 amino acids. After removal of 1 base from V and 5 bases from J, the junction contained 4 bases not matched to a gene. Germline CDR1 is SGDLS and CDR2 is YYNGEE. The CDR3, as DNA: TGTGCCAGCAGCGTAAGCGGGGGGCCAAACAATGAGCAGTTCTTC. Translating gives CASSVSGGPNNEQFF.

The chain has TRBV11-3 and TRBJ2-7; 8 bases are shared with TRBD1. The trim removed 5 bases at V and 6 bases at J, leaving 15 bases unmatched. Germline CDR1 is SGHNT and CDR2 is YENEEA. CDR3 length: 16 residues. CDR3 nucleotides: TGTGCCAGCAGCGCGGGGACAGGCCGAAGGAGTGGCGAGCAGTACTTC. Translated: CASSAGTGRRSGEQYF.